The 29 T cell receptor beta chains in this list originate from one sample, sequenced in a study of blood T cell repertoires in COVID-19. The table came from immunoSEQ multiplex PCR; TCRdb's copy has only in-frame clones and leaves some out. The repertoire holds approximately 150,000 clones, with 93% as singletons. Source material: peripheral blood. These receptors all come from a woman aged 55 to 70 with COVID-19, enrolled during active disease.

In DNA, the CDR3 is TGTGCCAGCAGTACTGGGGCTGGGTGGGAAAAACTGTTTTTT. It specifies CASSTGAGWEKLFF. V gene TRBV5-6 combines with J gene TRBJ1-4; a weak D match, TRBD1 (5 bases). V was shortened by 5 bases and J by 8 bases, with 16 bases between the two germline ends. CDR3 size: 14 residues. Germline CDR1 and CDR2: SGHDT and YYEEEE.

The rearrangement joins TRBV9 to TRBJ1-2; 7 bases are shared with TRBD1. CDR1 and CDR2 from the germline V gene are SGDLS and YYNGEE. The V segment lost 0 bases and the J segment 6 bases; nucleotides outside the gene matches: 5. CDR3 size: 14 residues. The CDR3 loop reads CASSVEVQGNGYTF. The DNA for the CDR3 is TGTGCCAGCAGCGTAGAGGTACAGGGGAATGGCTACACCTTC.

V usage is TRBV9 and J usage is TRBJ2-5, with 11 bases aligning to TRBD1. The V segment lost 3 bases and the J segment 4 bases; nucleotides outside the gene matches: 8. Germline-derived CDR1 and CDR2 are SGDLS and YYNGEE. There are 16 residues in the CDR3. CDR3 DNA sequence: TGTGCCAGCAGCGCCAACCTTGGGACAGGGGGAGAGACCCAGTACTTC. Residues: CASSANLGTGGETQYF.

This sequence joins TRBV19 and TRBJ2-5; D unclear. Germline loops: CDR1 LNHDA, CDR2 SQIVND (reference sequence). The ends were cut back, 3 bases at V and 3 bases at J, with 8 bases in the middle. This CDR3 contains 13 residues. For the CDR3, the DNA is TGTGCCAGTAGTATTGCTCCGGAAGAGACCCAGTACTTC. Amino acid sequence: CASSIAPEETQYF. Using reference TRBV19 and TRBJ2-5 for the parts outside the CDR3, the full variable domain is DGGITQSPKYLFRKEGQNVTLSCEQNLNHDAMYWYRQDPGQGLRLIYYSQIVNDFQKGDIAEGYSVSREKKESFPLTVTSAQKNPTAFYLCASSIAPEETQYFGPGTRLLVL.

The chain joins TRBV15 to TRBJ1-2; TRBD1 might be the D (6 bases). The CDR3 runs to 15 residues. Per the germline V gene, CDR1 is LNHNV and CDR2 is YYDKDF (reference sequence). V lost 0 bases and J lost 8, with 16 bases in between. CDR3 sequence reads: CATSRDSAGVRGYTF. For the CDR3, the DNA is TGTGCCACCAGCAGAGATAGCGCAGGGGTCCGGGGCTACACCTTC.

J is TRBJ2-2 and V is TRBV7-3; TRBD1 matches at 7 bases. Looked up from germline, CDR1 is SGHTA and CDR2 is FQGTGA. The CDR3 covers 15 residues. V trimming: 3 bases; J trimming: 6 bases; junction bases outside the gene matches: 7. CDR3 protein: CASSFRTGGPGELFF. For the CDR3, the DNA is TGTGCCAGCAGCTTCCGGACAGGCGGTCCCGGGGAGCTGTTTTTT.

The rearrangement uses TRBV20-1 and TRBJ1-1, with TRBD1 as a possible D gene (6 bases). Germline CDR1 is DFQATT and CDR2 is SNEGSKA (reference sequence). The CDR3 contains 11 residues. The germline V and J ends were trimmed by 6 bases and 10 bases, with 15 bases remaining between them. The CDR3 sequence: CSAARQVGAFF. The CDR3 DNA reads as TGCAGTGCCGCCCGACAGGTCGGAGCTTTCTTT.

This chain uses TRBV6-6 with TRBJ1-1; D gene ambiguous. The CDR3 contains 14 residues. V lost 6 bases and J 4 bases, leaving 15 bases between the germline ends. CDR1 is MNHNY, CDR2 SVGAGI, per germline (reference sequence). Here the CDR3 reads CASSPTPGSTEAFF. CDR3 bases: TGTGCCAGCAGCCCTACCCCGGGGAGCACTGAAGCTTTCTTT.

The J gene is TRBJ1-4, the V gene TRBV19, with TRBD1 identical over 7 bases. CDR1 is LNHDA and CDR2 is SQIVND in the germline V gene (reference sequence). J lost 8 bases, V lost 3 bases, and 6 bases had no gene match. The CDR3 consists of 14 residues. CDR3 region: CASSMDRYGEKLFF. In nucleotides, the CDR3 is TGTGCCAGTAGTATGGACAGGTACGGGGAAAAACTGTTTTTT.

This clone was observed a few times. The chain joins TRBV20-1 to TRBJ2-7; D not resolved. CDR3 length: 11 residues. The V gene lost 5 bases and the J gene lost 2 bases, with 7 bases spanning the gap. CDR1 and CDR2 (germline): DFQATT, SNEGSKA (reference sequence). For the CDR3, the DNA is TGCAGTGCTGCAGGCCCCTACGAGCAGTACTTC. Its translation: CSAAGPYEQYF.

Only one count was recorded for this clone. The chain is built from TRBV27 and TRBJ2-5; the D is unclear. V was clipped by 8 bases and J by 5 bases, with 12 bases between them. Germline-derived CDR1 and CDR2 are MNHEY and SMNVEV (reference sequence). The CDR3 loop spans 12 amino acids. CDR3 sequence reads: CASSYNGETQYF. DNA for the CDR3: TGTGCCAGCTCATATAACGGGGAGACCCAGTACTTC.

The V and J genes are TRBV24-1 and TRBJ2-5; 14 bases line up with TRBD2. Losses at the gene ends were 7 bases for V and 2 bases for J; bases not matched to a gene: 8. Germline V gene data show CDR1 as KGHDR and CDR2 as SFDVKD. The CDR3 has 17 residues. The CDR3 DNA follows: TGTGCCACCAGCCCCGGGACTAGCGGGGGCCTTCAAGAGACCCAGTACTTC. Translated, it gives CATSPGTSGGLQETQYF.

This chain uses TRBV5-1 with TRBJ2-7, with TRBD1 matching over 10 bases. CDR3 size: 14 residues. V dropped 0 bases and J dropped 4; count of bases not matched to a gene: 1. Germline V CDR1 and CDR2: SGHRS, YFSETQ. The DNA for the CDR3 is TGCGCCAGCAGCTTGGGACAGGGGGCTTACGAGCAGTACTTC. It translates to CASSLGQGAYEQYF. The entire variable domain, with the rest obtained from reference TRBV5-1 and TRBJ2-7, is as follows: KAGVTQTPRYLIKTRGQQVTLSCSPISGHRSVSWYQQTPGQGLQFLFEYFSETQRNKGNFPGRFSGRQFSNSRSEMNVSTLELGDSALYLCASSLGQGAYEQYFGPGTRLTVT.

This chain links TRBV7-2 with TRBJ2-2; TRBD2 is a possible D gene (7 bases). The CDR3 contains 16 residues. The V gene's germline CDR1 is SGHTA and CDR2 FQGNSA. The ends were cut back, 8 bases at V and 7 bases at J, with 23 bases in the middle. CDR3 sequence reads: CASLDGGPLLSGELFF. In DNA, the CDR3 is TGTGCCAGCTTGGACGGGGGGCCCCTTCTGAGCGGGGAGCTGTTTTTT.

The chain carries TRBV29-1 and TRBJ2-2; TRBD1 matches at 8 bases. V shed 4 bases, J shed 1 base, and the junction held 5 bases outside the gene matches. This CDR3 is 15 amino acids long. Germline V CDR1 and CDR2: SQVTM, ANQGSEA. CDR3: CSVGTGTGNTGELFF. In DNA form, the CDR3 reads TGCAGCGTTGGAACCGGGACAGGGAACACCGGGGAGCTGTTTTTT.

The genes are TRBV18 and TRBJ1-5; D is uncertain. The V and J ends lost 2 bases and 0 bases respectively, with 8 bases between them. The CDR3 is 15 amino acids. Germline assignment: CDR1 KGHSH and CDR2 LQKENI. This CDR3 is CASSPGPYSNQPQHF. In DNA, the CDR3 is TGTGCCAGCTCACCAGGGCCTTATAGCAATCAGCCCCAGCATTTT.

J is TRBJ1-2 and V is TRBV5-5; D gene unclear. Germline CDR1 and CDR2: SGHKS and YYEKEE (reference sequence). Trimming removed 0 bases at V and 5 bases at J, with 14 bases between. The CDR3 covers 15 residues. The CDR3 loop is CASSLAEVRLYGYTF. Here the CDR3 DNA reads TGTGCCAGCAGCTTGGCAGAGGTCAGACTGTATGGCTACACCTTC.

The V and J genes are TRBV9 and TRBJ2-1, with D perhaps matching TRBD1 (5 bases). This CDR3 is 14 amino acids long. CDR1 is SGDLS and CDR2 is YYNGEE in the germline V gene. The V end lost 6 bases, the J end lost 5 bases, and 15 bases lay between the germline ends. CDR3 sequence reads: CASTSMGRDNEQFF. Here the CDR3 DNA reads TGTGCCAGCACGTCTATGGGCAGGGACAATGAGCAGTTCTTC.

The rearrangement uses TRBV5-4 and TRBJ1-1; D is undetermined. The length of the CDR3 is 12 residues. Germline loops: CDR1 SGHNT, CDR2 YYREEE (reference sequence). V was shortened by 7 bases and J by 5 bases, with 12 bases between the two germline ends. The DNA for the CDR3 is TGTGCCAGCGGGCCTCGACGGACTGAAGCTTTCTTT. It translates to CASGPRRTEAFF. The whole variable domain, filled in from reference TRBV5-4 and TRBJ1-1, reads ETGVTQSPTHLIKTRGQQVTLRCSSQSGHNTVSWYQQALGQGPQFIFQYYREEENGRGNFPPRFSGLQFPNYSSELNVNALELDDSALYLCASGPRRTEAFFGQGTRLTVV.

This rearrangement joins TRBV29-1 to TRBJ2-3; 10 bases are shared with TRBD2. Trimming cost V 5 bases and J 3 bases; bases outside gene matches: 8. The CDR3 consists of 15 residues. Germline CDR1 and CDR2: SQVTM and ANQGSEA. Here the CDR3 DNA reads TGCAGCGTTTTGACCTCGGGACTAGCGACAGATACGCAGTATTTT. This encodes CSVLTSGLATDTQYF.

The CDR3 here is CASSPPRSGTPSGNTIYF. The CDR3 nucleotides read TGTGCCAGCTCACCACCGAGGTCCGGGACACCCTCTGGAAACACCATATATTTT. This chain connects TRBV18 to TRBJ1-3; perhaps TRBD1 as D (6 bases). CDR1 and CDR2 (germline): KGHSH, LQKENI. There are 18 residues in the CDR3. V dropped 0 bases and J dropped 0 bases, with 15 bases sitting between them.

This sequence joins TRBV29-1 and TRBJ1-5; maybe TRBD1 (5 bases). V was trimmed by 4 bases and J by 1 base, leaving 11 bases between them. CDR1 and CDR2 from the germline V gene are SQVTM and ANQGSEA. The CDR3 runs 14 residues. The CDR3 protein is CSVGGGNSNQPQHF. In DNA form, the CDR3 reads TGCAGCGTTGGGGGGGGAAACAGCAATCAGCCCCAGCATTTT.

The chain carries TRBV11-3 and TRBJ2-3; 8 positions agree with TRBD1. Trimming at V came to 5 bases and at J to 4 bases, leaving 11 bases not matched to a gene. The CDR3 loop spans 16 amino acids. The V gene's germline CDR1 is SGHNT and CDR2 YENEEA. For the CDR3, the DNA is TGTGCCAGCAGCCAAACCGGGACAGGAAGGTCAGATACGCAGTATTTT. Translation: CASSQTGTGRSDTQYF.

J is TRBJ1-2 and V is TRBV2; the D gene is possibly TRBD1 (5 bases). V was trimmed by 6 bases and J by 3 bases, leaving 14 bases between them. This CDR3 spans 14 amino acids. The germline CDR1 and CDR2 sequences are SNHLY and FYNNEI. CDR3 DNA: TGTGCCAGCAGGGCAGGGTCGTTTGACTATGGCTACACCTTC. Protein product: CASRAGSFDYGYTF.

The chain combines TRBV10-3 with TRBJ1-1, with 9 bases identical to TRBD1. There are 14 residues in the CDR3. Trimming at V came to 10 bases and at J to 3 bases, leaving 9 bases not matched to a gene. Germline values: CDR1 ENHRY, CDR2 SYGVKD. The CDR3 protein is CATSTGGVHTEAFF. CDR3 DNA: TGTGCCACTTCGACAGGGGGGGTGCACACTGAAGCTTTCTTT.

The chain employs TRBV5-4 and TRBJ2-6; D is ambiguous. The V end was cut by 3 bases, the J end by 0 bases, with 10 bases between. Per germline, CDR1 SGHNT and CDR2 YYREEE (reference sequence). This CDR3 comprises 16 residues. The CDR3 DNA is TGTGCCAGCAGCTCGCCGATCTACTCTGGGGCCAACGTCCTGACTTTC. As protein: CASSSPIYSGANVLTF.

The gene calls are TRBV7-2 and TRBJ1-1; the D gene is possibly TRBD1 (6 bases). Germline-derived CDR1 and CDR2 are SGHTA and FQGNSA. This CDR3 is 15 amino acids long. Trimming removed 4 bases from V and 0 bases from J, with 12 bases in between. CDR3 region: CASSYGTFMNTEAFF. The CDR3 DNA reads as TGTGCCAGCAGCTATGGGACATTTATGAACACTGAAGCTTTCTTT. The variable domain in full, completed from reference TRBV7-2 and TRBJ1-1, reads GAGVSQSPSNKVTEKGKDVELRCDPISGHTALYWYRQSLGQGLEFLIYFQGNSAPDKSGLPSDRFSAERTGGSVSTLTIQRTQQEDSAVYLCASSYGTFMNTEAFFGQGTRLTVV.

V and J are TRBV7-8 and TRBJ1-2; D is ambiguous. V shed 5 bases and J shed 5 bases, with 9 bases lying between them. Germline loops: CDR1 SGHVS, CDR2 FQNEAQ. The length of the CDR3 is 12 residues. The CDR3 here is CASSPPGYGYTF. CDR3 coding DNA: TGTGCCAGCAGCCCCCCGGGGTATGGCTACACCTTC.

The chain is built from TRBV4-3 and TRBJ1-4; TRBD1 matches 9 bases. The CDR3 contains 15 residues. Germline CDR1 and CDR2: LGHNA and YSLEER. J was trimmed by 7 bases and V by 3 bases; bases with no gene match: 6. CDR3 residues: CASSQKDRGGEKLFF. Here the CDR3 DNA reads TGCGCCAGCAGCCAGAAGGACAGGGGTGGTGAAAAACTGTTTTTT.